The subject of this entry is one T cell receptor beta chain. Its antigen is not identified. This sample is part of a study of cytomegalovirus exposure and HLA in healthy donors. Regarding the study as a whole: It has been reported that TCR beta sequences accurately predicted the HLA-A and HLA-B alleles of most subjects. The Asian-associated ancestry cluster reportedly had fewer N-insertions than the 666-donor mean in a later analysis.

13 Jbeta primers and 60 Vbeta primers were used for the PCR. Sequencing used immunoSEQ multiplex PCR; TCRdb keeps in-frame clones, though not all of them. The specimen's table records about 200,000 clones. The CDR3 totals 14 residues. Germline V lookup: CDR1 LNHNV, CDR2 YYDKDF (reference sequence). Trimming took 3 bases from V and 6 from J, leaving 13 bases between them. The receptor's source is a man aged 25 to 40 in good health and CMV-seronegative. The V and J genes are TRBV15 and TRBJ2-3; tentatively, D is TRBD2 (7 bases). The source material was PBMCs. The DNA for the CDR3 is TGTGCCACCAGCAGTCTAGAGGGGGGGGATACGCAGTATTTT. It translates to CATSSLEGGDTQYF.